Listed below are T cell receptor beta chains from one sample, sequenced in a study of lymphopenia after photon versus proton radiotherapy. This table comes from immunoSEQ multiplex PCR, and its TCRdb copy is limited to in-frame clones, with some not included. The data show about 12,000 clones, around 90% seen once. The sequencing used peripheral blood, collected from a patient treated with photon-based radiotherapy. The receptors originated from a man aged 55-75 years with pancreatic cancer. CDR3s include the opening cysteine and the closing phenylalanine or tryptophan. Each record gives: clone size, V gene, D gene, J gene, CDR3 protein, CDR3 DNA. A D gene is named only where the DNA matches it firmly. Expanded clones are given a class, and other clones once, few, many or no size at all.

NA	TRBV4-2	TRBD1	TRBJ2-5	CASSRTGETQYF	TGTGCCAGCAGCCGGACAGGAGAGACCCAGTACTTC
NA	TRBV5-1	NA	TRBJ1-1	CASSLAQSPNTEAFF	TGCGCCAGCAGCTTGGCCCAGAGCCCGAACACTGAAGCTTTCTTT
NA	TRBV27	TRBD1	TRBJ2-7	CASSTTGFNEQYF	TGTGCCAGCAGCACGACAGGGTTCAACGAGCAGTACTTC
NA	TRBV4-3	TRBD2	TRBJ2-3	CASSQDAGGAADTQYF	TGCGCCAGCAGCCAAGATGCGGGAGGAGCTGCAGATACGCAGTATTTT
NA	TRBV9	TRBD1	TRBJ2-1	CASSARDSRDNEQFF	TGTGCCAGCAGCGCCCGGGACAGCCGCGACAATGAGCAGTTCTTC
NA	TRBV15	NA	TRBJ1-2	CATSVQGGPGYGYTF	TGTGCCACCAGCGTACAGGGAGGGCCGGGGTATGGCTACACCTTC
NA	TRBV25-1	NA	TRBJ2-1	CASGDPTGVNEQFF	TGTGCCAGCGGGGACCCCACGGGGGTAAATGAGCAGTTCTTC
NA	TRBV5-1	TRBD1	TRBJ1-4	CASSLADRGPPVEKLFF	TGCGCCAGCAGCTTGGCCGACAGGGGGCCCCCGGTTGAAAAACTGTTTTTT
once	TRBV5-6	TRBD2	TRBJ2-5	CASSLDPASGIQETQYF	TGTGCCAGCAGCTTGGATCCAGCTAGCGGGATACAAGAGACCCAGTACTTC
NA	TRBV4-2	NA	TRBJ1-2	CASSQGNYGYTF	TGTGCCAGCAGCCAGGGGAACTATGGCTACACCTTC
once	TRBV9	TRBD2	TRBJ2-3	CASSPQVAGVIDTQYF	TGTGCCAGCAGCCCGCAGGTAGCGGGAGTTATAGATACGCAGTATTTT
NA	TRBV6-5	NA	TRBJ2-2	CASSSMSQRTGELFF	TGTGCCAGCAGTTCAATGTCCCAACGGACCGGGGAGCTGTTTTTT
NA	TRBV7-2	TRBD1	TRBJ1-6	CASSLVGTGLSPLHF	TGTGCCAGCAGCTTAGTAGGGACAGGGCTTTCACCCCTCCACTTT
NA	TRBV30	NA	TRBJ2-3	CAWRAGTDTQYF	TGTGCCTGGCGAGCAGGGACAGATACGCAGTATTTT
NA	TRBV7-8	NA	TRBJ2-7	CASSLGPEGGYEQYF	TGTGCCAGCAGCTTAGGTCCGGAGGGGGGCTACGAGCAGTACTTC
NA	TRBV6-1	NA	TRBJ1-6	CATTAYEGPIGPLHF	TGTGCCACTACTGCATACGAGGGCCCGATTGGGCCCCTCCACTTT
NA	TRBV4-1	NA	TRBJ2-3	CASSPPMDTQYF	TGCGCCAGCAGCCCACCTATGGATACGCAGTATTTT
NA	TRBV10-3	NA	TRBJ1-3	CAISPRVSSSGNTIYF	TGTGCCATCAGTCCCCGAGTCTCCAGCTCTGGAAACACCATATATTTT